The next 21 T cell receptor beta chains were all read from a single sample in a study of shared clonotypes between healthy human individuals (dated by TCRdb to about 2020). Library generation was performed with the immunoSEQ multiplex PCR assay. Sourced from immuneACCESS, this table was stored by TCRdb with only in-frame sequences that have V and J called. A share of the clones is absent; for the studies checked, an unresolved V gene accounts for under half, and the remainder has no known explanation. Within this sample are 490,000 or so clones, with 60% to 85% of them counted one time only. Over 10% of the sample is held by the ten biggest clonotypes. The material sequenced was PBMCs. The receptors derive from a woman aged 40 to 50 in good health. Some clones in this sample may be carry-over from other donors' samples.

CDR3 region: CASRPGPNTGELFF. The CDR3 DNA is TGTGCCAGCAGACCCGGGCCGAACACCGGGGAGCTGTTTTTT. The rearrangement uses TRBV9 and TRBJ2-2; unclear D gene. CDR1 and CDR2 from the germline V gene are SGDLS and YYNGEE. V lost 5 bases and J lost 0, with 8 bases in between. The CDR3 has 14 residues.

The chain combines TRBV6-5 with TRBJ2-2, with a weak D call TRBD1 (6 bases). There are 14 residues in the CDR3. Trimming stripped 7 bases from V and 7 bases from J, with 16 bases between. Germline CDR1 reads MNHEY; CDR2 reads SVGAGI. The CDR3 coding sequence is TGTGCCAGCAATACAGGGCGGTGGGGCGGGGAGCTGTTTTTT. This codes for CASNTGRWGGELFF.

The chain joins TRBV28 to TRBJ1-5, with TRBD1 matching 9 bases. CDR3 length: 15 residues. Germline-derived CDR1 and CDR2 are MDHEN and SYDVKM. Trimming removed 6 bases from V and 3 bases from J; junction bases left unmatched: 6. CDR3 loop: CASSWDRDYNQPQHF. The CDR3 nucleotides are TGTGCCAGCAGCTGGGACAGGGACTACAATCAGCCCCAGCATTTT.

This chain connects TRBV10-3 to TRBJ1-5; maybe TRBD1 (6 bases). Between the trimmed V and J ends, which lost 8 bases and 3 bases, there was a span of 14 bases. The CDR3 consists of 14 residues. CDR1 and CDR2 from the germline V gene are ENHRY and SYGVKD. CDR3 amino acids: CAISPQGSNQPQHF. CDR3 sequence (DNA): TGTGCCATCTCTCCGCAGGGGTCCAATCAGCCCCAGCATTTT.

The chain couples TRBV9 to TRBJ2-1; 9 bases line up with TRBD2. Per the germline V gene, CDR1 is SGDLS and CDR2 is YYNGEE. The junction had 8 bases not matched to a gene; V was cut back by 1 base and J by 6 bases. This CDR3 contains 16 residues. Here the CDR3 DNA reads TGTGCCAGCAGCGTAAGCGGTAGCGGGGGAACCAATGAGCAGTTCTTC. Translation gives CASSVSGSGGTNEQFF.

The gene calls are TRBV27 and TRBJ1-1, with D uncertain. Germline values: CDR1 MNHEY, CDR2 SMNVEV (reference sequence). V gave up 6 bases and J gave up 5 bases, with 10 bases separating them. The CDR3 totals 12 residues. In nucleotides, the CDR3 is TGTGCCAGCAGCCCCCGGGGTACTGAAGCTTTCTTT. Translating it yields CASSPRGTEAFF.

This clone showed up just a few times. The chain recombines TRBV19 with TRBJ2-4, with D unresolved. The V gene's germline CDR1 is LNHDA and CDR2 SQIVND (reference sequence). There are 16 residues in the CDR3. V was shortened by 3 bases and J by 8 bases, with 20 bases between the two germline ends. This CDR3 is CASSIRAGAAGYIQYF. CDR3 nucleotides: TGTGCCAGTAGTATTCGAGCCGGTGCAGCTGGATACATTCAGTACTTC.

V usage is TRBV30 and J usage is TRBJ1-1; D is unclear. The V gene's germline CDR1 is GTSNPN and CDR2 SVGIG (reference sequence). This CDR3 has 12 residues. V was shortened by 4 bases and J by 7 bases, with 13 bases between the two germline ends. The CDR3 sequence: CAWIPWANEAFF. In DNA, the CDR3 is TGTGCCTGGATCCCATGGGCCAATGAAGCTTTCTTT. Together with reference TRBV30 and TRBJ1-1, the CDR3 gives the full variable domain: SQTIHQWPATLVQPVGSPLSLECTVEGTSNPNLYWYRQAAGRGLQLLFYSVGIGQISSEVPQNLSASRPQDRQFILSSKKLLLSDSGFYLCAWIPWANEAFFGQGTRLTVV.

Details on this clone: Other nucleotide sequences from this sample produce the same CDR3. V usage is TRBV9 and J usage is TRBJ2-5; D is ambiguous. The length of the CDR3 is 12 residues. Germline V gives CDR1 SGDLS, CDR2 YYNGEE. The germline V and J ends were trimmed by 0 bases and 4 bases, with 4 bases remaining between them. The chain's CDR3 is CASSVGGETQYF. CDR3 DNA sequence: TGTGCCAGCAGCGTAGGAGGAGAGACCCAGTACTTC.

The CDR3 sequence: CASSSGQAVHEQYF. The CDR3 DNA is TGTGCCAGCAGCTCCGGACAGGCCGTCCACGAGCAGTACTTC. The rearrangement joins TRBV7-9 to TRBJ2-5, with TRBD1 matching 7 bases. TRBJ2-7 matches the DNA end more closely, so the J call is doubtful. Germline V CDR1 and CDR2: SEHNR, FQNEAQ (reference sequence). The CDR3 is 14 residues long.

A few counts support this clone. The CDR3 reads CASSPGLAGGPFPETQYF. The DNA of the CDR3 is TGTGCCAGCAGCCCTGGACTAGCGGGAGGGCCGTTTCCAGAGACCCAGTACTTC. The rearrangement uses TRBV7-6 and TRBJ2-5, with TRBD2 matching over 15 bases. Germline V gene sequence: CDR1 SGHVS, CDR2 FNYEAQ. This CDR3 comprises 18 residues. With V trimmed by 5 bases and J by 4 bases, 11 bases remained unmatched.

The rearrangement uses TRBV4-2 and TRBJ1-2, with 7 bases aligning to TRBD1. The V and J ends lost 2 bases and 3 bases, in that order; junction bases with no gene match: 3. CDR1 is LGHNA and CDR2 is YNFKEQ in the germline V gene. The CDR3 is made up of 14 amino acids. The CDR3 is CASSQNTGDYGYTF. The CDR3 nucleotides read TGTGCCAGCAGCCAAAATACAGGGGACTATGGCTACACCTTC.

This chain connects TRBV28 to TRBJ2-7; D not certain. Per germline, CDR1 MDHEN and CDR2 SYDVKM. Trimming took off 5 bases at V and 8 bases at J, with 16 bases between the two ends. This CDR3 is built from 13 residues. The CDR3 DNA sequence: TGTGCCAGCAGTCCGAACATGGTTGGGAAGCAGTACTTC. This translates into CASSPNMVGKQYF.

This clone was detected only a few times. The chain couples TRBV4-1 to TRBJ2-7; TRBD2 is a possible D gene (6 bases). The CDR3 totals 14 residues. V gave up 2 bases and J gave up 6 bases, with 14 bases separating them. The germline V gene encodes CDR1 MGHRA and CDR2 YSYEKL. In nucleotides, the CDR3 is TGCGCCAGCAGCCAACTTCCCGGGACTCCCGAGCAGTACTTC. It specifies CASSQLPGTPEQYF.

V gene TRBV5-1 combines with J gene TRBJ2-5; D may be TRBD1 or TRBD2 (5 bases each). The CDR3 length is 14 residues. CDR1 SGHRS and CDR2 YFSETQ come from the germline V gene. Trimming pared 4 bases from V and 11 bases from J, leaving 21 bases between. CDR3 loop: CASSNRDPNLGQYF. CDR3 nucleotide sequence: TGCGCCAGCAGCAACCGGGACCCAAATTTGGGACAGTACTTC.

This clone was picked up a small number of times. The junction does not match germline at one end; this may be a read error. The genes are TRBV6-1 and TRBJ2-2; 8 bases line up with TRBD2. The V gene's germline CDR1 is MNHNS and CDR2 SASEGT. The CDR3 consists of 16 residues. CDR3 region: CASSDAAGAEHRGAVF. The CDR3, as DNA: TGTGCCAGCAGTGACGCAGCGGGAGCCGAACACCGGGGAGCTGTTTTT.

Points on this clone: One junction end does not reproduce the germline sequence, and a read error may be involved. This sample also contains other DNA sequences that code for the same CDR3. The rearrangement uses TRBV10-3 and TRBJ2-1; TRBD1 matches 7 bases. There are 12 residues in the CDR3. From germline, CDR1 is ENHRY and CDR2 SYGVKD. The CDR3 spells CAISAGGNEQFF. Here the CDR3 DNA reads TGCGCCATCAGTGCAGGGGGCAATGAGCAGTTCTTC.

The genes are TRBV12-5 and TRBJ2-3; a weak D match, TRBD2 (6 bases). The CDR3 has 14 amino acids. V lost 8 bases and J 1 base, leaving 13 bases between the germline ends. CDR1 is LGHNT, CDR2 FRNRAP, per germline. The CDR3 coding sequence is TGTGCTAGTAGCGGCTCGGGGGGCACAGATACGCAGTATTTT. It is translated as CASSGSGGTDTQYF.

Points on this clone: Other DNA sequences from this sample encode an identical CDR3 as well. The chain combines TRBV30 with TRBJ1-1, with D hard to call. The CDR3 spans 11 residues. Per the germline V gene, CDR1 is GTSNPN and CDR2 is SVGIG (reference sequence). Trimming left V 0 bases short and J 4 bases short, with 3 bases between. In DNA form, the CDR3 reads TGTGCCTGGAGTGTGAGCACTGAAGCTTTCTTT. This translates into CAWSVSTEAFF. Drawing the rest from reference TRBV30 and TRBJ1-1, the complete variable domain is SQTIHQWPATLVQPVGSPLSLECTVEGTSNPNLYWYRQAAGRGLQLLFYSVGIGQISSEVPQNLSASRPQDRQFILSSKKLLLSDSGFYLCAWSVSTEAFFGQGTRLTVV.

This chain uses TRBV28 with TRBJ2-2; D is possibly TRBD1 (6 bases). The CDR3 totals 12 residues. V lost 6 bases, J lost 6 bases, and 8 bases lay in between. Germline CDR1 and CDR2: MDHEN and SYDVKM. The CDR3 DNA reads as TGTGCCAGCAGCGACAGGTCCGGGGAGCTGTTTTTT. Residues: CASSDRSGELFF.

On this clone itself: A read error may explain this, as a much larger clone is one base away. The J gene is TRBJ1-1, the V gene TRBV29-1; D is undetermined. Germline CDR1 is SQVTM and CDR2 is ANQGSEA. V was clipped by 3 bases and J by 0 bases, with 8 bases between them. This CDR3 has 13 residues. CDR3 protein: CSVDAAVNTEAFF. In DNA form, the CDR3 reads TGCAGCGTTGACGCAGCCGTGAACACTGAAGCTTTCTTT.